This TCR beta chain was captured in a study of OX40 agonist ivuxolimab in advanced cancers. Measured with immunoSEQ multiplex PCR; TCRdb has only the in-frame clones, and not every one. This table has about 100,000 clones, roughly nine tenths appearing once. CDR1 and CDR2 (germline): SGHAT, FQNNGV. The V end was cut by 5 bases, the J end by 0 bases, with 14 bases between. CDR3 length equals 15 residues. The sequence derives from an adult with an advanced solid tumor such as melanoma, head and neck, liver or kidney cancer. The chain has TRBV11-2 and TRBJ2-7; D gene ambiguous. The sequencing here drew on CD4+ or CD8+ T cells sorted from blood, taken in a trial of the OX40 agonist ivuxolimab. The CDR3 is CASSPGIRSSYEQYF. CDR3 nucleotides: TGTGCCAGCAGCCCAGGAATACGTAGCTCCTACGAGCAGTACTTC.